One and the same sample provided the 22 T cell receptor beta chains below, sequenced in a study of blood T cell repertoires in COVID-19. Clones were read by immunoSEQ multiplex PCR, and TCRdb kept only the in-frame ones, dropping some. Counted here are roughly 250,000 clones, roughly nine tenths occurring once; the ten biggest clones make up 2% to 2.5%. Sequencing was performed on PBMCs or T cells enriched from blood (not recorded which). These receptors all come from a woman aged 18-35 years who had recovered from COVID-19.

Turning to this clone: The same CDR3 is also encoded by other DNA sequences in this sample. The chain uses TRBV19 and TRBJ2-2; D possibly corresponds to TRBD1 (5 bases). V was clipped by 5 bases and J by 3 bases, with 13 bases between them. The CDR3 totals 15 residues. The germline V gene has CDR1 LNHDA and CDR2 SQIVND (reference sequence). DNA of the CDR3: TGTGCCAGTAGTTCCCAGGGAAGTTACACCGGGGAGCTGTTTTTT. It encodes CASSSQGSYTGELFF.

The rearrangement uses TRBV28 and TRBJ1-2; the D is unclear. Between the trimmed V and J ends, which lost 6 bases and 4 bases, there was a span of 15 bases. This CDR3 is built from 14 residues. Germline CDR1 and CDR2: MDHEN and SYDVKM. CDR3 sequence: CASSQISGPYGYTF. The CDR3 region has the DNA TGTGCCAGCAGCCAAATCTCAGGCCCCTATGGCTACACCTTC.

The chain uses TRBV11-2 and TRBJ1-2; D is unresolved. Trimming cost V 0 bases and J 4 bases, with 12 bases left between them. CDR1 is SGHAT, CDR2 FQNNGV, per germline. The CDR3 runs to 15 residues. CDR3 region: CASSLDSGWGYGYTF. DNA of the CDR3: TGTGCCAGCAGCTTAGATAGCGGGTGGGGCTATGGCTACACCTTC. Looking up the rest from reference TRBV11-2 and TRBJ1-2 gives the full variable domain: EAGVAQSPRYKIIEKRQSVAFWCNPISGHATLYWYQQILGQGPKLLIQFQNNGVVDDSQLPKDRFSAERLKGVDSTLKIQPAKLEDSAVYLCASSLDSGWGYGYTFGSGTRLTVV.

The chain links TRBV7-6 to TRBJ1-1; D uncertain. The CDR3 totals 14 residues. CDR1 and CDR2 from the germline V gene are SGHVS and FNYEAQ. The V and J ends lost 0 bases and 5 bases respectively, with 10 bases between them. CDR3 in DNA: TGTGCCAGCAGCTTAGCCCCGAGCGGGACTGAAGCTTTCTTT. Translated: CASSLAPSGTEAFF.

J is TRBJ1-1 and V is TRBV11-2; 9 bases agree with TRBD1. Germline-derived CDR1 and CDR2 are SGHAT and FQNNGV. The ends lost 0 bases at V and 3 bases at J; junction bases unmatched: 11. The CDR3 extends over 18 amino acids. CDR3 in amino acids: CASSLDRGQGKGDTEAFF. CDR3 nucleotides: TGTGCCAGCAGCTTAGATCGAGGACAGGGGAAGGGCGACACTGAAGCTTTCTTT.

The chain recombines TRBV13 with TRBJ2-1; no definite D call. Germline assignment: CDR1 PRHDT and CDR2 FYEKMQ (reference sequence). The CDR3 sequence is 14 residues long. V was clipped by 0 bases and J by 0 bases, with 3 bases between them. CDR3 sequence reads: CASSLGSSYNEQFF. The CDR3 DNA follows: TGTGCCAGCAGCTTAGGTAGCTCCTACAATGAGCAGTTCTTC.

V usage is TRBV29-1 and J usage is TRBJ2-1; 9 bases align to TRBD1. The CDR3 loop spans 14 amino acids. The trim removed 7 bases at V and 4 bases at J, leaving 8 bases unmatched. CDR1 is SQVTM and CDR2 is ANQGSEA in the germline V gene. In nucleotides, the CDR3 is TGCAGCGCCTCCGGGACAGGGAGATACAATGAGCAGTTCTTC. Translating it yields CSASGTGRYNEQFF.

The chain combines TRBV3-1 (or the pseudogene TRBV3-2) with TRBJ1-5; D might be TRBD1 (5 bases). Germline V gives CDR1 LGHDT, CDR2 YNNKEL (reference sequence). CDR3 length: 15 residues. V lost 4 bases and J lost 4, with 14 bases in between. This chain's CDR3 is CASSLGGRSNQPQHF. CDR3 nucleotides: TGTGCCAGCAGCCTCGGGGGAAGGAGTAATCAGCCCCAGCATTTT.

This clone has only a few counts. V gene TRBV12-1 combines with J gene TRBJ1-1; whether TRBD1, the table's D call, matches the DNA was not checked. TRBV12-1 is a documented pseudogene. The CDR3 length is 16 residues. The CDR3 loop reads CASSRKRTGGCTEAFF. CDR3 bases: TGTGCCAGCAGCCGAAAGAGGACAGGGGGATGCACTGAAGCTTTCTTT.

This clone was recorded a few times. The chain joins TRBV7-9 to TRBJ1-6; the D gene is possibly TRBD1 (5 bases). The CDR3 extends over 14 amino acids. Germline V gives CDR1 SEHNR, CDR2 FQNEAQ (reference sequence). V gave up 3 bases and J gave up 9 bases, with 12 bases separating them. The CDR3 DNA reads TGTGCCAGCAGCTTCGGGGGTGCGGGTTCACCCCTCCACTTT. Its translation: CASSFGGAGSPLHF.

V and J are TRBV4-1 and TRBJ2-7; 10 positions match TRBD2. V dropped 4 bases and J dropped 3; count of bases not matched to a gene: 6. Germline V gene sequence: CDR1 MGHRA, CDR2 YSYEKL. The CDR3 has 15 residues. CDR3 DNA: TGCGCCAGCAGCCGAGGCGGGACTAGCGTCTACGAGCAGTACTTC. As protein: CASSRGGTSVYEQYF.

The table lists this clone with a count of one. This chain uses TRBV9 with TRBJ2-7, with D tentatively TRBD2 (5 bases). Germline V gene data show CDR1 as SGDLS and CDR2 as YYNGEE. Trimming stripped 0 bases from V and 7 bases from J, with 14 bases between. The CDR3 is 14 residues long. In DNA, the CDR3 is TGTGCCAGCAGCGTAGCGGGCGGGCGCGGGGAGCAGTACTTC. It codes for CASSVAGGRGEQYF.

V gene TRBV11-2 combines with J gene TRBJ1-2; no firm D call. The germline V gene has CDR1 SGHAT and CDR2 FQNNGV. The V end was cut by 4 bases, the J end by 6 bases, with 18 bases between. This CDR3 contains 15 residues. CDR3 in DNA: TGTGCCAGCAGCTCCGTCCGGACTTTTCCGGATGGCTACACCTTC. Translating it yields CASSSVRTFPDGYTF.

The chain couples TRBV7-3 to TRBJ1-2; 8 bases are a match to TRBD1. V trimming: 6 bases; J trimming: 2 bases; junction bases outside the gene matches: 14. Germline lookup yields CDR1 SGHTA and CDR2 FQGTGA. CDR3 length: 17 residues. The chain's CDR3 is CASSPRPGGIFNYGYTF. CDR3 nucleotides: TGTGCCAGCAGTCCTCGGCCAGGGGGCATCTTCAACTATGGCTACACCTTC.

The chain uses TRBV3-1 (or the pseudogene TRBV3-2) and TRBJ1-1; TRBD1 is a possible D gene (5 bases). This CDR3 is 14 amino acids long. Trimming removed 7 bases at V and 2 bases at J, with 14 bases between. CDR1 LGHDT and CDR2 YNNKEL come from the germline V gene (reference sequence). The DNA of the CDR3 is TGTGCCAGCACCTTAAGACAGCATAACACTGAAGCTTTCTTT. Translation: CASTLRQHNTEAFF.

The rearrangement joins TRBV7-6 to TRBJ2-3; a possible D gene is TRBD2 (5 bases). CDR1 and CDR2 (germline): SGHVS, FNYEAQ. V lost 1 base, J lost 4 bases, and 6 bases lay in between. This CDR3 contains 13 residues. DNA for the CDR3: TGTGCCAGCAGCTTAGAGGAGGCAGATACGCAGTATTTT. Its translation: CASSLEEADTQYF.

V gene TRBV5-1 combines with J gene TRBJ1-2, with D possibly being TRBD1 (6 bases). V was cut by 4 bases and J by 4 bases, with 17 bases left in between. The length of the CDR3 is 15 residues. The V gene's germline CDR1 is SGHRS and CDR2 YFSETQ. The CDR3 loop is CASSLTSDRIYGYTF. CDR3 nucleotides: TGCGCCAGCAGCCTAACATCCGACAGGATCTATGGCTACACCTTC. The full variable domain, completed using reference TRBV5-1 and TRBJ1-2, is KAGVTQTPRYLIKTRGQQVTLSCSPISGHRSVSWYQQTPGQGLQFLFEYFSETQRNKGNFPGRFSGRQFSNSRSEMNVSTLELGDSALYLCASSLTSDRIYGYTFGSGTRLTVV.

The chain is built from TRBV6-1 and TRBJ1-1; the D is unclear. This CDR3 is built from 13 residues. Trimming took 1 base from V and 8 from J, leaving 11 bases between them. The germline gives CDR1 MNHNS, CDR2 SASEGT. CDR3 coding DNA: TGTGCCAGCAGTGAAGAAGAGGGCAGCGAAGCTTTCTTT. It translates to CASSEEEGSEAFF.

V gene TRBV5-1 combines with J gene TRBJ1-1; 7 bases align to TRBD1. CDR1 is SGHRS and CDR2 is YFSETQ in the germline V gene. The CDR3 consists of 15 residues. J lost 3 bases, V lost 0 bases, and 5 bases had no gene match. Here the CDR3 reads CASSLGVGGYTEAFF. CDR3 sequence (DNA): TGCGCCAGCAGCTTGGGTGTAGGGGGCTACACTGAAGCTTTCTTT.

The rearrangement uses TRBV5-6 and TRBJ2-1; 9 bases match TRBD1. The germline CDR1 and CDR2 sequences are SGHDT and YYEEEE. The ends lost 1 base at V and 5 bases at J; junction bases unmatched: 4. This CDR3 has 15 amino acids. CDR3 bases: TGTGCCAGCAGCTTGTTCAGGACAGGGGACAATGAGCAGTTCTTC. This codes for CASSLFRTGDNEQFF.

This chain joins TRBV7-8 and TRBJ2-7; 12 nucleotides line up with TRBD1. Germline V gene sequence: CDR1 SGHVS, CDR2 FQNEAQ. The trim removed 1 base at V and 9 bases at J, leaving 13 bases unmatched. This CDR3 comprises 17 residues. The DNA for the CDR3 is TGTGCCAGCAGCTTAGGTTGGGGACAGGGGGCAACCCGCGGGCAGTACTTC. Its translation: CASSLGWGQGATRGQYF.

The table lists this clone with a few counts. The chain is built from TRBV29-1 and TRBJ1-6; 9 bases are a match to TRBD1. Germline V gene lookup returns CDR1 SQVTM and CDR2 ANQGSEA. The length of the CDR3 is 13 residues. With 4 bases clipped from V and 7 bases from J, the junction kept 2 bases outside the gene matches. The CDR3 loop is CSVGQGENSPLHF. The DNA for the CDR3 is TGCAGCGTTGGACAGGGGGAAAATTCACCCCTCCACTTT.